Included here is one T cell receptor beta chain sequence, with context. Antigen: not known. CDR1 LGHNA and CDR2 YNFKEQ come from the germline V gene. CDR3 size: 13 residues. This sample is drawn from a study of T cells expressing NK-cell markers. The wider study: The TCR beta repertoires originated in sorted CD3+CD56+NKG2C+, CD3+CD56+NKG2C- and CD3+CD56-NKG2C+ T cells.

Points from the study as a whole: The share of CD8+ T cells held by dominant NKG2C+ clonotypes was roughly 1.0-7.5% in about 6 donors. A handful of donors' CD3+CD56-NKG2C+ cells were dominated by the same clonotypes.

The authors made TCR beta cDNA libraries by 5'RACE template switching. This switching added a universal primer site and UMIs. TCRdb reanalyzed the 5' RACE reads and collapses them to one entry per CDR3 protein, without DNA. The table lists more than 400,000 distinct CDR3 sequences, with 7.3% in the top ten. Sequenced input: blood T cells: a sorted CD56 or NKG2C T cell subset, CD4+ or CD8+ T cells, or bulk PBMC T cells (not recorded which). The J gene is TRBJ1-6, the V gene TRBV4-2. The clonotype was recovered from a woman between 18 and 75 years old in good health. The CDR3 here is CASSQDNNSPLHF.